The present TCR beta chain was sequenced within a study of cytomegalovirus exposure and HLA in healthy donors. Participants comprised healthy donors of bone marrow. V shed 4 bases, J shed 3 bases, and the junction held 12 bases outside the gene matches. The CDR3 contains 18 residues. CDR1 is SGHRS and CDR2 is YFSETQ in the germline V gene. This clone was found a few times. With 60 Vbeta and 13 Jbeta primers, the PCR was carried out. Sequencing used immunoSEQ multiplex PCR; TCRdb keeps in-frame clones, though not all of them. Of under 200,000 clones listed, 65% to 80% are singletons. Sequenced: PBMCs. This sequence originates from a woman in her thirties or forties in good health and CMV-seronegative. The rearrangement links TRBV5-1 to TRBJ2-2, with TRBD1 matching 10 bases. The CDR3 spells CASSPTEGTGVYTGELFF. In DNA, the CDR3 is TGCGCCAGCAGCCCTACGGAGGGGACAGGGGTGTACACCGGGGAGCTGTTTTTT.